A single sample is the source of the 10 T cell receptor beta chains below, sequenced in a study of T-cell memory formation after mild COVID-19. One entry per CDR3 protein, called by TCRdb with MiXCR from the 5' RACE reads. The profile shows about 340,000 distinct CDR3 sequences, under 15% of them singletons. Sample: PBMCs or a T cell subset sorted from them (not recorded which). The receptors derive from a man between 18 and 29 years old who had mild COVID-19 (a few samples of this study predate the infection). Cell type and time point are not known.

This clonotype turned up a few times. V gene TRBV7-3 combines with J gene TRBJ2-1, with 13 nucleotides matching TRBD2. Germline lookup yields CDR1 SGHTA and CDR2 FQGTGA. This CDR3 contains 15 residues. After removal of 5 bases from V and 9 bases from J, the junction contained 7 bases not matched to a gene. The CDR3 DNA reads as TGTGCCAGCAGCCCAACTAGCGGGGGGGCCGGTGAGCAGTTCTTC. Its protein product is CASSPTSGGAGEQFF.

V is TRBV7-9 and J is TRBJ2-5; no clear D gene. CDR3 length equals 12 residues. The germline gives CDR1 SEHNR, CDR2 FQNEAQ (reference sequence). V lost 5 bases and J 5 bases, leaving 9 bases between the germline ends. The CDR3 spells CASSPTVETQYF. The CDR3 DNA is TGTGCCAGCAGCCCCACGGTGGAGACCCAGTACTTC.

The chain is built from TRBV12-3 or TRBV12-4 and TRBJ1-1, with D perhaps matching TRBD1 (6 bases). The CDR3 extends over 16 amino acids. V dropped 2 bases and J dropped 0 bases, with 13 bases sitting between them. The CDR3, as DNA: TGTGCCAGCAGTTTAAGGGGGGACCGTCTGAACACTGAAGCTTTCTTT. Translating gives CASSLRGDRLNTEAFF.

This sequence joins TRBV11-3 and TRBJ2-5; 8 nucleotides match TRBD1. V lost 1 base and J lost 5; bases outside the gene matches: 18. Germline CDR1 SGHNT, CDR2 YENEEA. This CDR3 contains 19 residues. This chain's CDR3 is CASSLACVVTGDPVETQYF. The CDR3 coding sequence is TGTGCCAGCAGCTTAGCCTGCGTCGTGACAGGGGACCCGGTCGAGACCCAGTACTTC.

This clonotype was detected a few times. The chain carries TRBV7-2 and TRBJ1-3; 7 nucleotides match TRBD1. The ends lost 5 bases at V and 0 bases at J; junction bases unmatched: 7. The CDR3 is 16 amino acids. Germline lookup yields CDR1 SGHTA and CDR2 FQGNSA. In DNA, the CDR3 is TGTGCCAGCAGCAGTGGGACAGTGAACTCTGGAAACACCATATATTTT. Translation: CASSSGTVNSGNTIYF.

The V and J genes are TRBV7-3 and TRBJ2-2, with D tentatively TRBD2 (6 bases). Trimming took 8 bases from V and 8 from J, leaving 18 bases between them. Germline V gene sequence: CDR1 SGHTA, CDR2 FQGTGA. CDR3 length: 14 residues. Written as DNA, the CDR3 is TGTGCCAGCCTCCCGGGGGAAGGCACGGGGGAGCTGTTTTTT. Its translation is CASLPGEGTGELFF.

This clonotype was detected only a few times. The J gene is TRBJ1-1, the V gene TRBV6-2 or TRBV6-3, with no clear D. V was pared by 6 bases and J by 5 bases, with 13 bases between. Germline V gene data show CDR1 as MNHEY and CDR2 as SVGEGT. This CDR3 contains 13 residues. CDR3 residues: CASSYGRVTEAFF. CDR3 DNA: TGTGCCAGCAGCTACGGACGGGTTACTGAAGCTTTCTTT.

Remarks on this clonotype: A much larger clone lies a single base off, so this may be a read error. The CDR3 loop is CASSKGTEAFF. The CDR3 DNA reads TGTGCCAGCAGCAAGGGCACTGAAGCTTTCTTT. V gene TRBV21-1 combines with J gene TRBJ1-1. TRBV21-1 is marked as a pseudogene. This CDR3 spans 11 amino acids.

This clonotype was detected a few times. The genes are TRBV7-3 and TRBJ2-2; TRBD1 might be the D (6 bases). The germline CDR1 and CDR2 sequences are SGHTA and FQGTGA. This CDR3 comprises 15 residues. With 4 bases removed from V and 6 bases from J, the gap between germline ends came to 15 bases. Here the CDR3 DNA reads TGTGCCAGCAGCTCCAGGACAGTAGGGGCCGGGGAGCTGTTTTTT. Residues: CASSSRTVGAGELFF. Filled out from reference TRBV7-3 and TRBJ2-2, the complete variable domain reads GAGVSQTPSNKVTEKGKYVELRCDPISGHTALYWYRQSLGQGPEFLIYFQGTGAADDSGLPNDRFFAVRPEGSVSTLKIQRTERGDSAVYLCASSSRTVGAGELFFGEGSRLTVL.

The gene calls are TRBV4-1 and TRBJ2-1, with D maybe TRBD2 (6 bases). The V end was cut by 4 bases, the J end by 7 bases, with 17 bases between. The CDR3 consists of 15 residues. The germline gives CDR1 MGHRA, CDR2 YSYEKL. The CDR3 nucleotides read TGCGCCAGCAGCCTACGGGGGTCGGCGAGGAATGAGCAGTTCTTC. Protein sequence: CASSLRGSARNEQFF.